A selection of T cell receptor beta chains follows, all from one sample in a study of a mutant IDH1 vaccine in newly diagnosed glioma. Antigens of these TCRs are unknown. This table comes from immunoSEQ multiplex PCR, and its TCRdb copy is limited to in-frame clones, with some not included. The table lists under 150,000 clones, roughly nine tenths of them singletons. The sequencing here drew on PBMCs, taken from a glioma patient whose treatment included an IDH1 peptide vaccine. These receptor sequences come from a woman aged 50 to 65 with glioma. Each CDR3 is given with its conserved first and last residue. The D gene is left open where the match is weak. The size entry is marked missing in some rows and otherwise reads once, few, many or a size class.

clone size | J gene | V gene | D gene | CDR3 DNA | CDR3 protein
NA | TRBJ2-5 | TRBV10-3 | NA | TGTGCCATCAGTGAGTCCGGGAGCGAGACCCAGTACTTC | CAISESGSETQYF
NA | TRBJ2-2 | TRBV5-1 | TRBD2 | TGCGCCAGCAGCCTGGGGCGGGGGCCGGGACTAGGCACCGGGGAGCTGTTTTTT | CASSLGRGPGLGTGELFF
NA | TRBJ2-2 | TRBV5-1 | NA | TGCGCCAGCAGCTTGGCACAGGGCAACACCGGGGAGCTGTTTTTT | CASSLAQGNTGELFF
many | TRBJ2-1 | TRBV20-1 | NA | TGCAGTGCTAGACGGGGCAGTGAGCAGTTCTTC | CSARRGSEQFF
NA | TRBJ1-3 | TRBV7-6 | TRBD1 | TGTGCCAGCAGACTCAAGCCGACGCGAGGGGGCCTCTTCTCTGGAAACACCATATATTTT | CASRLKPTRGGLFSGNTIYF
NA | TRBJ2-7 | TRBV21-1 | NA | TGTGCCAGCAGCAAAGGTCCTAAGCCTACCGACTCCTACGAGCAGTACTTC | CASSKGPKPTDSYEQYF
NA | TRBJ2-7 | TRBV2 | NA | TGTGCCAGCAGTGAAGCCCCGCCAGCTGGGGACTACGAGCAGTACTTC | CASSEAPPAGDYEQYF
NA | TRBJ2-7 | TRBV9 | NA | TGTGCCAGCAGCGTAGGACAGGCCCTCTACGAGCAGTACTTC | CASSVGQALYEQYF
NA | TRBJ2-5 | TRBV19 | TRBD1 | TGTGCCAGTAGCGGGACAGTAGACCGAAGGGCCCAGTACTTC | CASSGTVDRRAQYF
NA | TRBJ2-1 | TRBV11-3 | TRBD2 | TGTGCCAGCAGCTTAACGGGACTAGCGGGAAACAATGAGCAGTTCTTC | CASSLTGLAGNNEQFF
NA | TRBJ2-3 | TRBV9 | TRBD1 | TGTGCCAGCAGCGCCACCAGGGGGCGAGGAGATACGCAGTATTTT | CASSATRGRGDTQYF
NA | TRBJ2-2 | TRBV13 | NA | TGTGCCAGCAGCTTAAGGAAATCCGCAGGGGCCACCGGGGAGCTGTTTTTT | CASSLRKSAGATGELFF
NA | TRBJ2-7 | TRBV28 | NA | TGTGCCAGCAGTTTTCCGGCTAGCCACGATCATCCCTACGAGCAGTACTTC | CASSFPASHDHPYEQYF
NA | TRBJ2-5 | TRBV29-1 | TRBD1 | TGCAGCGTTGAATCTGGGACAGGGGGGATACTCACAGAGACCCAGTACTTC | CSVESGTGGILTETQYF
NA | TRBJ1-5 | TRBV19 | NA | TGTGCCAGTAGTTCACCCCAGAACAATCAGCCCCAGCATTTT | CASSSPQNNQPQHF
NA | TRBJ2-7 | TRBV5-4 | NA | TGTGCCAGCAGCTTGTCGGACGCCGTGGGGTACGAGCAGTACTTC | CASSLSDAVGYEQYF
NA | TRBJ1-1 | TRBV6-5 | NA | TGTGCCAGCAGTTACTCGGGCAGTTTGAACACTGAAGCTTTCTTT | CASSYSGSLNTEAFF
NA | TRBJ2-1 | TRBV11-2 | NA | TGTGCCAGCAGCTTTTCGGACGGGGAGCAGTTCTTC | CASSFSDGEQFF
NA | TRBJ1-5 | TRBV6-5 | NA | TGTGCCAGCAGTTCAAGGGATCAGCCCCAGCATTTT | CASSSRDQPQHF
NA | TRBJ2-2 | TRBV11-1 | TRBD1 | TGTGCCAGCAGTCTTACGGGACAGAAGACCGGGGAGCTGTTTTTT | CASSLTGQKTGELFF
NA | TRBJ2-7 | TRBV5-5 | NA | TGTGCCAGCAGCTTGGATTGGTACGAGCAGTACTTC | CASSLDWYEQYF
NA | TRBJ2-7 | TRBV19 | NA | TGTGCCAGTAGTACCCTGGGGGGCCTATCCTACGAGCAGTACTTC | CASSTLGGLSYEQYF
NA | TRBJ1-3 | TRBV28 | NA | TGTGCCAGCAGTCTAAGGCCGGGAAACACCATATATTTT | CASSLRPGNTIYF
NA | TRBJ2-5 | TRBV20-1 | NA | TGCAGTGCTAGAAGGGGGGAGACCCAGTACTTC | CSARRGETQYF
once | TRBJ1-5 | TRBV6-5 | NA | TGTGCCAGCAAGAGGAATACTGGAAATCAGCCCCAGCATTTT | CASKRNTGNQPQHF
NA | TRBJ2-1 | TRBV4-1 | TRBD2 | TGCGCCAGCAGCCAAGATTTCACTAGCGGTTTTAGGGAGCAGTTCTTC | CASSQDFTSGFREQFF
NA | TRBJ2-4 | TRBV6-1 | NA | TGTGCCAGCAGTGAATCCGGAAACATTCAGTACTTC | CASSESGNIQYF
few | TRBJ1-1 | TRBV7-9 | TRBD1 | TGTGCCAGCAGCGGGAGACAGGGAGGGGACACTGAAGCTTTCTTT | CASSGRQGGDTEAFF
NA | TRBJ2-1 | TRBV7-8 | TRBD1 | TGTGCCAGCAGCAGAGGACAGGGTTGGCTCTACAATGAGCAGTTCTTC | CASSRGQGWLYNEQFF
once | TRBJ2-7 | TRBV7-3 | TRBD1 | TGTGCCAGCAGCTTGGCCGGGACAGGGGACGGCGAGCAGTACTTC | CASSLAGTGDGEQYF
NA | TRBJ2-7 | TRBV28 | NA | TGTGCCAGCATCCCTACCGGGAGTTACACCTACGAGCAGTACTTC | CASIPTGSYTYEQYF
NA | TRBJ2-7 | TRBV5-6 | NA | TGTGCCAGCAGCCTCGGGAAGTACGAGCAGTACTTC | CASSLGKYEQYF
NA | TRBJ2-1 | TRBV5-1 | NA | TGCGCCAGCAGCTTGGAGGTGGGGACTTACAATGAGCAGTTCTTC | CASSLEVGTYNEQFF
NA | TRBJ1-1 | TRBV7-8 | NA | TGTGCCAGCAGCGCCTACAGGGCGTTGACTCACACTGAAGCTTTCTTT | CASSAYRALTHTEAFF
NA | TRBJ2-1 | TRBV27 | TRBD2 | TGTGCCAGCAGTTTCTTTCCTAAGACTAGCGGCTCCTACAATGAGCAGTTCTTC | CASSFFPKTSGSYNEQFF
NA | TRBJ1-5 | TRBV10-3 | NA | TGTGCCATCAGTGAGCAGGGATACAGCAATCAGCCCCAGCATTTT | CAISEQGYSNQPQHF
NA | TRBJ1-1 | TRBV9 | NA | TGTGCCAGCAGCGTAGAGAACAGGCTAGTGAACACTGAAGCTTTCTTT | CASSVENRLVNTEAFF
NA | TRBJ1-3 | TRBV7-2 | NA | TGTGCCAGCAGCACAAGCTCTGGAAACACCATATATTTT | CASSTSSGNTIYF
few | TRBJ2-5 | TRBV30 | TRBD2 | TGTGCCTGGGCTCCTAGCGGGAAAGAGACCCAGTACTTC | CAWAPSGKETQYF
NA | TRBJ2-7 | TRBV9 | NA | TGTGCCAGCAGCGTAGGGGGGACCGGCTACGAGCAGTACTTC | CASSVGGTGYEQYF
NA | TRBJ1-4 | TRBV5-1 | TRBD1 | TGCGCCAGCAGCTTGTACAGGGGGGGAAATGAAAAACTATTTTTT | CASSLYRGGNEKLFF
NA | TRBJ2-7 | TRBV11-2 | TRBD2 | TGTGCCAGCAGGCCAAGCGGGAACGACGAGCAGTACTTC | CASRPSGNDEQYF
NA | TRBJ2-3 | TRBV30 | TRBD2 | TGTGCCTGGAGGCCCGGGACTAGCTTGGATACGCAGTATTTT | CAWRPGTSLDTQYF
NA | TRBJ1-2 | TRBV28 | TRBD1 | TGTGCCAGCAGCCCTCCCGACAGGGGTCTTAATGGCTACACCTTC | CASSPPDRGLNGYTF
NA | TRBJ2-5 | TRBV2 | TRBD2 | TGTGCCAGCAGTGCACTAGCGGGAGGGCCGAGGGACCAAGAGACCCAGTACTTC | CASSALAGGPRDQETQYF
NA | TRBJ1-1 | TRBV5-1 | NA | TGCGCCAGCAGCTTCAAGGGGGACACTGAAGCTTTCTTT | CASSFKGDTEAFF
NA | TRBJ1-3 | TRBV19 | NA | TGTGCCAGCCAGGGTCTGGGGATAGTTGGAAACACCATATATTTT | CASQGLGIVGNTIYF
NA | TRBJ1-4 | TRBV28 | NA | TGTGCCAGCAGTTTACGAGAAAAACTGTTTTTT | CASSLREKLFF
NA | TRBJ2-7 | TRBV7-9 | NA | TGTGCCAGCAGCCCCGGCGCCTACGAGCAGTACTTC | CASSPGAYEQYF
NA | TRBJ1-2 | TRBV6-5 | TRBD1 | TGTGCCAGCACCTTGGACGGGACAGGGGCCTATGGCTACACCTTC | CASTLDGTGAYGYTF
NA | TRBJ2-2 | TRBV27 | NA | TGTGCCAGCGCGTGGGGGAGTGGGACCGGGGAGCTGTTTTTT | CASAWGSGTGELFF
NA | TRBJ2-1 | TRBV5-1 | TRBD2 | TGCGCCAGCAGCTTGGGGCTAGCGGTTTACAATGAGCAGTTCTTC | CASSLGLAVYNEQFF
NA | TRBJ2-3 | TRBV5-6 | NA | TGTGCCAGCAGCTTGCAGGGGCGGTTGGATACGCAGTATTTT | CASSLQGRLDTQYF
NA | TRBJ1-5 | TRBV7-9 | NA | TGTGCCAGCAGCTCGGACCGGCAGCCCCAGCATTTT | CASSSDRQPQHF
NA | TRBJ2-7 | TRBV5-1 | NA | TGCGCCAGCAGCTTGGGGACAGTGTCCTACGAGCAGTACTTC | CASSLGTVSYEQYF
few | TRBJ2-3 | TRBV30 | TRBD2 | TGTGCCTGGAGTGTACGACTAGCGAAAGATACGCAGTATTTT | CAWSVRLAKDTQYF
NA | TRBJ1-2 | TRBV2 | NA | TGTGCCAGCAGGCCCCCGGGAGCCTCCTATGGCTACACCTTC | CASRPPGASYGYTF
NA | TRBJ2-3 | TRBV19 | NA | TGTGCCAGTAGTATTTGGGGGCGCACAGATACGCAGTATTTT | CASSIWGRTDTQYF